Listed below are T cell receptor beta chains from one sample, sequenced in a study of T-cell memory formation after mild COVID-19. TCRdb called the 5' RACE reads again in MiXCR, with one record for every CDR3 protein. Found here are about 470,000 distinct CDR3 sequences, roughly 23% of them singletons; the top ten hold roughly an eighth. The sequenced sample consisted of PBMCs or a T cell subset sorted from them (not recorded which). All receptors derive from an adult woman who had mild COVID-19 (a few samples of this study predate the infection). Cell type and time point are not known. CDR3s include the opening cysteine and the closing phenylalanine or tryptophan. The D gene is left open where the match is weak. The listing skips clone size in some rows; elsewhere it reads once, few, many or a size class.

clone size	J gene	D gene	CDR3 length	V gene	CDR3 protein	CDR3 DNA
NA	TRBJ1-1	TRBD1	11	TRBV5-1	CASVRGAEAFF	TGCGCCAGCGTCAGGGGGGCTGAAGCTTTCTTT
many	TRBJ1-3	NA	15	TRBV7-9	CASSLAGLLGNTIYF	TGTGCCAGCAGCTTAGCGGGACTGCTGGGGAACACCATATATTTT
NA	TRBJ1-2	TRBD1	17	TRBV6-5	CASSYYTPTGGDYGYTF	TGTGCCAGCAGTTACTACACTCCGACAGGGGGCGACTATGGCTACACCTTC
NA	TRBJ1-2	TRBD1	15	TRBV7-9	CASSSGGARGDGYTF	TGTGCCAGCAGCTCCGGTGGGGCCAGGGGGGATGGCTACACCTTC
NA	TRBJ1-1	NA	13	TRBV4-3	CASSYAEDTEAFF	TGCGCCAGCAGCTATGCGGAGGACACTGAAGCTTTCTTT
NA	TRBJ2-7	TRBD2	16	TRBV3-1	CASSQDIPSGDYEQYF	TGTGCCAGCAGCCAAGATATACCTAGCGGAGACTACGAGCAGTACTTC
NA	TRBJ2-3	TRBD2	15	TRBV9	CASSAHGGNTDTQYF	TGTGCCAGCAGCGCCCACGGGGGGAACACAGATACGCAGTATTTT
NA	TRBJ2-3	TRBD2	21	TRBV7-3	CASSLGVRWIAGEPGPDTQYF	TGTGCCAGCAGCTTGGGAGTTAGGTGGATAGCGGGAGAGCCCGGCCCAGATACGCAGTATTTT
NA	TRBJ1-2	NA	12	TRBV29-1	CSVPTANYGYTF	TGCAGCGTTCCCACAGCTAACTATGGCTACACCTTC
NA	TRBJ2-2	TRBD2	15	TRBV12-3/TRBV12-4	CASSLREGRAGELFF	TGTGCCAGCAGTTTAAGGGAGGGCCGCGCCGGGGAGCTGTTTTTT
NA	TRBJ2-2	NA	15	TRBV4-1	CASSHYPGTDGELFF	TGCGCCAGCAGCCACTACCCCGGGACGGACGGGGAGCTGTTTTTT
NA	TRBJ2-2	NA	14	TRBV5-1	CASSLDRDTGELFF	TGCGCCAGCAGCTTGGATAGGGACACCGGGGAGCTGTTTTTT
NA	TRBJ2-7	TRBD1	15	TRBV30	CAWSAPGQGAYEQYF	TGTGCCTGGAGTGCCCCGGGACAGGGGGCCTACGAGCAGTACTTC
few	TRBJ2-7	TRBD2	13	TRBV12-3/TRBV12-4	CASSWRETGEQYF	TGTGCCAGCAGTTGGCGGGAGACGGGCGAGCAGTACTTC
NA	TRBJ2-1	TRBD2	15	TRBV20-1	CSASRTSGGYNEQFF	TGCAGTGCGAGCCGGACTAGCGGGGGATACAATGAGCAGTTCTTC
few	TRBJ1-6	NA	18	TRBV5-6	CASSPSPGRKSYNSPLHF	TGTGCCAGCAGCCCATCCCCCGGACGGAAGTCCTATAATTCACCCCTCCACTTT
few	TRBJ2-3	TRBD2	16	TRBV4-1	CASSHAGGRLSDTQYF	TGCGCCAGCAGCCACGCGGGGGGCCGGCTTTCAGATACGCAGTATTTT
few	TRBJ2-1	NA	12	TRBV19	CASSISPNEQFF	TGTGCCAGTAGTATATCCCCTAATGAGCAGTTCTTC
NA	TRBJ1-5	NA	13	TRBV11-3	CASSLDMGKPQHF	TGTGCCAGCAGCTTGGACATGGGGAAGCCCCAGCATTTT
few	TRBJ2-7	NA	12	TRBV29-1	CSVVRGSDEQYF	TGCAGCGTTGTTCGGGGGAGCGACGAGCAGTACTTC
NA	TRBJ2-2	NA	14	TRBV6-6	CAFPTGLNTGELFF	TGTGCCTTTCCCACCGGGCTAAACACCGGGGAGCTGTTTTTT
NA	TRBJ2-6	TRBD1	16	TRBV20-1	CSALGGQGAGANVLTF	TGCAGTGCTCTTGGGGGACAGGGAGCTGGGGCCAACGTCCTGACTTTC
few	TRBJ1-1	NA	14	TRBV6-5	CASSLRSAGPGAFF	TGTGCCAGCAGTTTAAGGTCTGCGGGGCCCGGGGCTTTCTTT
NA	TRBJ2-7	TRBD2	13	TRBV24-1	CATSGGGSYEQYF	TGTGCCACCAGTGGCGGGGGCTCCTACGAGCAGTACTTC
NA	TRBJ2-5	TRBD1	11	TRBV6-8	CAIDREETQYF	TGTGCCATCGACAGGGAAGAGACCCAGTACTTC
few	TRBJ2-6	TRBD1	18	TRBV7-8	CASSTPGQGVSGANVLTF	TGTGCCAGCAGCACACCGGGACAGGGTGTCTCTGGGGCCAACGTCCTGACTTTC
NA	TRBJ2-2	NA	15	TRBV5-5	CASSLLERDTGELFF	TGTGCCAGCAGCTTGCTAGAACGGGACACCGGGGAGCTGTTTTTT
few	TRBJ2-3	NA	14	TRBV24-1	CATSPLGDTDTQYF	TGTGCCACCAGTCCCCTAGGAGACACAGATACGCAGTATTTT
NA	TRBJ2-2	NA	14	TRBV12-3/TRBV12-4	CASSITRVTGELFF	TGTGCCAGCAGCATAACCAGGGTAACCGGGGAGCTGTTTTTT
NA	TRBJ1-5	TRBD1	16	TRBV4-2	CASSQENRGRDQPQHF	TGTGCCAGCAGCCAAGAAAACAGGGGGCGCGATCAGCCCCAGCATTTT
few	TRBJ2-7	TRBD2	15	TRBV6-2/TRBV6-3	CASSRLAGGAYEQYF	TGTGCCAGCAGCCGCCTAGCGGGAGGGGCCTACGAGCAGTACTTC
NA	TRBJ2-1	TRBD1	14	TRBV6-6	CASSSGQGDNEQFF	TGTGCCAGCAGCTCGGGACAGGGCGACAATGAGCAGTTCTTC
few	TRBJ2-1	NA	12	TRBV7-9	CASSFRSNEQFF	TGTGCCAGCAGCTTCCGTTCCAATGAGCAGTTCTTC
few	TRBJ2-7	TRBD1	15	TRBV3-1	CASSQGPDRRYEQYF	TGTGCCAGCAGCCAAGGCCCGGACAGGCGCTACGAGCAGTACTTC
NA	TRBJ2-3	TRBD2	16	TRBV9	CASSVAASGLTDTQYF	TGTGCCAGCAGCGTAGCGGCTAGCGGGTTAACAGATACGCAGTATTTT
once	TRBJ1-1	TRBD1	14	TRBV6-1	CASTQPGQGTEAFF	TGTGCCAGCACTCAACCGGGACAGGGAACTGAAGCTTTCTTT
few	TRBJ2-5	NA	13	TRBV11-2	CASSLGELETQYF	TGTGCCAGCAGCTTAGGGGAGTTGGAGACCCAGTACTTC
many	TRBJ2-2	TRBD2	18	TRBV11-2	CASSLDFFGGLNTGELFF	TGTGCCAGCAGCTTAGATTTTTTCGGGGGGTTGAACACCGGGGAGCTGTTTTTT
NA	TRBJ2-1	TRBD2	14	TRBV7-3	CASSFRLAGGRQFF	TGTGCCAGCAGCTTCAGACTAGCGGGGGGGCGGCAGTTCTTC
NA	TRBJ1-2	TRBD1	15	TRBV15	CATSRARQGAFGYTF	TGTGCCACCAGCAGAGCCCGGCAGGGGGCATTTGGCTACACCTTC